This T cell receptor beta chain stems from a study of lung T cells in sarcoidosis with Löfgren's syndrome. About the study: Bronchoalveolar lavage fluid in sarcoidosis accumulates CD4+ T cells. Study-wide findings and caveats: Paired TRAV12-1/TRBV2 TCRs showed CDR3 homology and preferential pairing. Versus controls, Löfgren's syndrome patients reportedly showed TRAV12-1 and TRBV2 as most expanded. Multiple Löfgren's syndrome patients reportedly shared TRAV12-1 and TRBV2 CDR3 motifs.

TCRdb re-derived calls from the reads in MiXCR, one entry per CDR3 protein. This sample has roughly 63,000 distinct CDR3 sequences, with 21% found just once. The CDR3 is 15 residues long. The V end lost 4 bases, the J end lost 9 bases, and 19 bases lay between the germline ends. About this clonotype itself: Its antigen is unknown.

The chain uses TRBV12-3 or TRBV12-4 and TRBJ2-1; D gene uncertain. Sequencing was carried out using CD4+ T cells from PBMCs. The sequence was collected from a human donor with sarcoidosis (Löfgren's syndrome or another form), or a control subject (not recorded which). The CDR3 DNA sequence: TGTGCCAGCAGTTGGGCCTCACTAAACTGCAGTGAGCAGTTCTTC. Translation: CASSWASLNCSEQFF.